This T cell receptor (beta chain) was sequenced for a study of early T cells in non-severe SARS-CoV-2 infection. Whole-study findings and limits: Missing private and CD4 specificities, VDJdb matching favored anti-spike CD8 responses.

The germline CDR1 and CDR2 sequences are SGHRS and YFSETQ. The CDR3 spans 16 residues. Trimming cost V 3 bases and J 7 bases; bases outside gene matches: 13. Unique molecular identifiers were affixed to single, distinct cDNA molecules. One entry per CDR3 protein, called by TCRdb with MiXCR from the 5' RACE reads. Of 74,000 or so distinct CDR3 sequences listed, around a tenth are singletons. In this sample, this clonotype turned up many times. The target antigen is unknown. This receptor was obtained from an adult who was a healthcare worker with PCR-confirmed SARS-CoV-2 infection or an uninfected control (not recorded which). Material for sequencing was whole blood. V is TRBV5-1 and J is TRBJ2-1; TRBD1 agrees at 7 bases. The CDR3 DNA follows: TGCGCCAGCAGCTCGAGGGGGCCCAGAGCTCAGAATGAGCAGTTCTTC. Residues: CASSSRGPRAQNEQFF.